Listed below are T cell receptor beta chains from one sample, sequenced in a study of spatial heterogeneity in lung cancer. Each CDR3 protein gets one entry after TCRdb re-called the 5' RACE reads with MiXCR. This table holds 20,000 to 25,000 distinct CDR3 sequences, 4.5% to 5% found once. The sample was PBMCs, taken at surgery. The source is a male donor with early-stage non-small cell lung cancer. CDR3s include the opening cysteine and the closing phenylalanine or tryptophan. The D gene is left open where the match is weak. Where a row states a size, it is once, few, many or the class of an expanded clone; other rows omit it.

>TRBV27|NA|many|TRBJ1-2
TGTGCCAGCAGTTTATCCCCCTCGACAGGTCTCTATGGCTACACCTTC
CASSLSPSTGLYGYTF
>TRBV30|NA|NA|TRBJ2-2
TGTGCCTGGAGTCAATTTAGCGCCGGGGAGCTGTTTTTT
CAWSQFSAGELFF
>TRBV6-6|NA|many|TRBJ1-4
TGTGCCAGCAGGCAGGGTAATGAAAAACTGTTTTTT
CASRQGNEKLFF
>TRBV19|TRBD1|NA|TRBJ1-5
TGTGCCAGTACCTACAGGGGGCTAGGCAATCAGCCCCAGCATTTT
CASTYRGLGNQPQHF
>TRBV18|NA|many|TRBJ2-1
TGTGCCAGCTCACCGACCGGCGCAGGGGTTATGGGTGAGCAGTTCTTC
CASSPTGAGVMGEQFF
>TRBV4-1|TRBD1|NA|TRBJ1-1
TGCGCCAGCAGCCACACACAAACAGGGGGCACTGAAGCTTTCTTT
CASSHTQTGGTEAFF
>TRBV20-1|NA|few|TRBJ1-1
TGCAGTGCTAGAGGGGATTGGGGCACTGAAGCTTTCTTT
CSARGDWGTEAFF
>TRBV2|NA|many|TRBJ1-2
TGTGCCAGGCTGGGGAAGGTCTCCTATGGCTACACCTTC
CARLGKVSYGYTF
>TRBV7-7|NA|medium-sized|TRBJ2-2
TGTGCTAGCAGCTTAGTCCCCGTAGGGGAGCTGTTTTTT
CASSLVPVGELFF
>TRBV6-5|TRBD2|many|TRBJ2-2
TGTGCCAGCAGGTCTCTAGCGGGGTCTACCGGGGAGCTGTTTTTT
CASRSLAGSTGELFF
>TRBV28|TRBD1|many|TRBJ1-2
TGTGCCACCATGACAGGGGTTAACTATGGCTACACCTTC
CATMTGVNYGYTF
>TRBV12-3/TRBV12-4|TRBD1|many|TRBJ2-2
TGTGCCAGCGGCCGGGACAGGGGGCTACCCGGGGAGCTGTTTTTT
CASGRDRGLPGELFF
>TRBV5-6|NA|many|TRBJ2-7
TGTGCCAGCAGCACTGGAGGCAGGGTATCGGTGGAGCAGTACTTC
CASSTGGRVSVEQYF
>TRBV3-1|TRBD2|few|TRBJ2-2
TGTGCCAGCACCCCCCATGTGTCGGGAGGGGTAGTCACCGGGGAGCTGTTTTTT
CASTPHVSGGVVTGELFF
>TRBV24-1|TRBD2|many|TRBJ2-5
TGTGCCACCGGGGGACTAGCGGTCCAAGAGACCCAGTACTTC
CATGGLAVQETQYF
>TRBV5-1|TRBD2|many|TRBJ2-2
TGCGCCAGCAGCTTGACTAGCGGGAGTTTCATCGGGGAGCTGTTTTTT
CASSLTSGSFIGELFF
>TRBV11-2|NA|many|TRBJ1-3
TGTGCCAGCGGCCCTATTGGAGTGCGGGGCGGAAACACCATATATTTT
CASGPIGVRGGNTIYF
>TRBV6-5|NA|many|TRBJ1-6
TGTGCCAGCAGTTTACGGGCAGGGGAGTCACCCCTCCACTTT
CASSLRAGESPLHF
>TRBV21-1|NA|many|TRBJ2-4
TGTGCCAGCAGCAAAAGGCGAGCGGGAGGGCCAGGCAAAAACATTCAGTACTTC
CASSKRRAGGPGKNIQYF
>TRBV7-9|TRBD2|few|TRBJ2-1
TGTGCCAGCAGCCCTAGCGGGGTTCCCACCGATCAGTTCTTC
CASSPSGVPTDQFF
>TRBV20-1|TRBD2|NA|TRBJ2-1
TGCAGTGCCCTATCCGGGGGGTTAGTACTGAGCTCCTACAATGAGCAGTTCTTC
CSALSGGLVLSSYNEQFF
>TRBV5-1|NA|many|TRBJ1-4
TGCGCCAGCAGCTTGGAGCGGGAAAAACTGTTTTTT
CASSLEREKLFF
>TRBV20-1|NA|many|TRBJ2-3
TGCAGTGCTAGGTCTGACAGGCGAGGGGCAGATACGCAGTATTTT
CSARSDRRGADTQYF
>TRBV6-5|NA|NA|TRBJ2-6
TGTGCCAGCAGTTACTCGGCAGCATTAGCTGGGGCCAACGTCCTGACTTTC
CASSYSAALAGANVLTF
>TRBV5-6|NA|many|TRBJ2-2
TGTGCCAGCAGCTTGGAGGGGGAGCTGTTTTTT
CASSLEGELFF
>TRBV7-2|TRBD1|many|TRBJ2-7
TGTGCCAGCAGCTTCCGCGTGACTCGGACAGGAGGTTACGAGCAGTACTTC
CASSFRVTRTGGYEQYF
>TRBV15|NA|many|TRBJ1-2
TGTGCCACCAGCAGATCACGAGACGCACCAACTGATGGCTACACCTTC
CATSRSRDAPTDGYTF
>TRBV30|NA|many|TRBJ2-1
TGTGCCTGGAGTGGATCCGGGTCCGGGGCATGGCGGCAGTTCTTC
CAWSGSGSGAWRQFF
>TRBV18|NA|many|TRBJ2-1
TGTGCCAGCTCACCACCTTGGGGTGAGGGGAACAATGAGCAGTTCTTC
CASSPPWGEGNNEQFF
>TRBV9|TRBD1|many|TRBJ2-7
TGTGCCAGCAGCGTTCAGCCGGGACAGTCCTACGAGCAGTACTTC
CASSVQPGQSYEQYF
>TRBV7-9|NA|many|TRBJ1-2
TGTGCCAGCAGCTCGAGTCCCTTTGGCGGCTACACCTTC
CASSSSPFGGYTF
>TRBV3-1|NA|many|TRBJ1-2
TGTGCCAGCAGCGGCCGGGCCAGGGAAGGCGGCTACACCTTC
CASSGRAREGGYTF